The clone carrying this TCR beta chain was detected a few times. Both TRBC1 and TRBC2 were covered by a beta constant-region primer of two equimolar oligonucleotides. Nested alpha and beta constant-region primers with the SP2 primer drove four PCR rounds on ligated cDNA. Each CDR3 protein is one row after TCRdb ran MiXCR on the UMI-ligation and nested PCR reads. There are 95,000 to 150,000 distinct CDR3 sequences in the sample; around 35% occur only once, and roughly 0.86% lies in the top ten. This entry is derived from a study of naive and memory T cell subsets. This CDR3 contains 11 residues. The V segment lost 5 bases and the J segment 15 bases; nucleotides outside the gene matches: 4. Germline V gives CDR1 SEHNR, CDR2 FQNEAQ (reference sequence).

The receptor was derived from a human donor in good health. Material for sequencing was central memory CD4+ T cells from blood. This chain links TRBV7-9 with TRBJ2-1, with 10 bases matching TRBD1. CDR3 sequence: CASSLGQGLFF. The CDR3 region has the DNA TGTGCCAGCAGCCTGGGACAGGGGCTGTTCTTC.